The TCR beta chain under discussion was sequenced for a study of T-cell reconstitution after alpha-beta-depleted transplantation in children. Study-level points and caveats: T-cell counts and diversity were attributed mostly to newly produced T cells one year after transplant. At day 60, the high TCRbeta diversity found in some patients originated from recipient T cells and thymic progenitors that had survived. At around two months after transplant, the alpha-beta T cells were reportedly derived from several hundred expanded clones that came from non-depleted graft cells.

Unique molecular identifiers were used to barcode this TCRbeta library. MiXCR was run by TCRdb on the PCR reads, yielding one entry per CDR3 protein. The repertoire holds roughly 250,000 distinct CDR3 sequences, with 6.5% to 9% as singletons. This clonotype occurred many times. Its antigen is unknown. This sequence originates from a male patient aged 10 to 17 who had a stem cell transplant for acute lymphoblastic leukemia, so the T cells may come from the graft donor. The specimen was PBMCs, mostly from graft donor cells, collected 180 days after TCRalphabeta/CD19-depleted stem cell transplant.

DNA for the CDR3: TGTGCCAGCAGCTACCTAAGCCGGGGGGCGACCGGGGAGCTGTTTTTT. It codes for CASSYLSRGATGELFF. The V gene is TRBV7-8, the J gene TRBJ2-2, with D possibly TRBD2 on 7 matching bases. Germline-derived CDR1 and CDR2 are SGHVS and FQNEAQ. Trimming took 4 bases from V and 5 from J, leaving 17 bases between them. The CDR3 extends over 16 amino acids.